This record looks at one T cell receptor beta chain sequence and its context. Its antigen is currently unknown. The source of the sample is a study of regulatory T cells in long-lasting Graves disease. Across the study: The term persistent Graves' disease signified upward of 5 years on antithyroid drugs with positive TSH receptor antibodies. Study-wide results and limits: Persistent-disease Graves' patients showed less TCR diversity than new cases. Preferential use of TRBV28, TRBJ1-2 and TRBJ2-5 was seen in persistent disease.

Time point given: persistent/refractory GD, antithyroid drugs over 5 years with positive TRAb. Extracted RNA from PBMCs served as the source of the TCR library. Relying on iRepertoire HTBI primers and Arm-PCR of CDR3 regions, the team built TCR beta libraries. How the authors handled the data: 60 or so TRBV and 13 to 15 TRBJ segments were identified across samples. TCRdb re-derived calls from the multiplex PCR reads in MiXCR, one entry per CDR3 protein. The authors' filters were not applied to this entry. There are approximately 500,000 distinct CDR3 sequences in the sample; about 22% occur only once, and about 6.6% lies in the top ten. The CDR3 sequence is 14 residues long. The ends were cut back, 5 bases at V and 6 bases at J, with 14 bases in the middle. Germline V gene lookup returns CDR1 LNHDA and CDR2 SQIVND (reference sequence).

The material sequenced was peripheral blood mononuclear cells (PBMCs), taken when the disease was refractory, from a patient treated with antithyroid drugs. The rearrangement uses TRBV19 and TRBJ1-5; D is perhaps TRBD1 (5 bases). The TCR sequence derives from a female donor with Graves disease. The DNA for the CDR3 is TGTGCCAGTAGTCGGACACACGAGGGTCAGCCCCAGCATTTT. It translates to CASSRTHEGQPQHF.